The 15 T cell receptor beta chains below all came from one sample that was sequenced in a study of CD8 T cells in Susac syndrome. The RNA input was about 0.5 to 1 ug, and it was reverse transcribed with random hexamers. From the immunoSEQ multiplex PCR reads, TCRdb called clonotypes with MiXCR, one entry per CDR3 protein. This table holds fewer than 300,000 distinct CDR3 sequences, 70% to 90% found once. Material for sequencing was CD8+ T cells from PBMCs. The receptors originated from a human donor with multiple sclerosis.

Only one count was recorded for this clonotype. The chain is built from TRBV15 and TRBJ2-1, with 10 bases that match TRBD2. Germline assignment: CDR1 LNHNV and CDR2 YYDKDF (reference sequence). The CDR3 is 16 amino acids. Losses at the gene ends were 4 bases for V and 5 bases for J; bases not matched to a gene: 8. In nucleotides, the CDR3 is TGTGCCACCAGCATATGGGGGCTAGCGGGGGACAATGAGCAGTTCTTC. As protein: CATSIWGLAGDNEQFF.

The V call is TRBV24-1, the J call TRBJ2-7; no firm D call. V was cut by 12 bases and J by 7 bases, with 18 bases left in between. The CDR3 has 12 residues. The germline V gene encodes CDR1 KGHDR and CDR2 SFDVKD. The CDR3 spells CAAQRGLREQYF. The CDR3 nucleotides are TGTGCCGCCCAGAGAGGCCTACGGGAGCAGTACTTC.

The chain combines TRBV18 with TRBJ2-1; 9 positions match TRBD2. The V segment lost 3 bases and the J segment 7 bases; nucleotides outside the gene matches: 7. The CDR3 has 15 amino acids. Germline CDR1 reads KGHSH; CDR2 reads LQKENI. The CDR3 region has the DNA TGTGCCAGCTCACCGTCGGGACTAGCCGGGAATGAGCAGTTCTTC. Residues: CASSPSGLAGNEQFF.

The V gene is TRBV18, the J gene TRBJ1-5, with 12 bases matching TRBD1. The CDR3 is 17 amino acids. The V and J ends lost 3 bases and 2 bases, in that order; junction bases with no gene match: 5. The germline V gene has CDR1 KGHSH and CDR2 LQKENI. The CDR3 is CASSPGTGGLGNQPQHF. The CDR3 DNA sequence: TGTGCCAGCTCACCCGGGACAGGGGGCCTCGGCAATCAGCCCCAGCATTTT.

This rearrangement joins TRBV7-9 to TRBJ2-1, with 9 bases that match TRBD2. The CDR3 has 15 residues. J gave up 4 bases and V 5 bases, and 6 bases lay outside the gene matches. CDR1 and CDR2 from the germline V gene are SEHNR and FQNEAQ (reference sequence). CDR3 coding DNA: TGTGCCAGCAGCAGAATAGCGGGAGAATACAATGAGCAGTTCTTC. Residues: CASSRIAGEYNEQFF.

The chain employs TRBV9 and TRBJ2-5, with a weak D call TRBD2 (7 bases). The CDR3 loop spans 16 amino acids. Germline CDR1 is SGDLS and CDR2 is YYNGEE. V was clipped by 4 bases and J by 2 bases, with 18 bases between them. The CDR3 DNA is TGTGCCAGCAGCCCATCCGGAGGGGGGGCTCAAGAGACCCAGTACTTC. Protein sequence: CASSPSGGGAQETQYF.

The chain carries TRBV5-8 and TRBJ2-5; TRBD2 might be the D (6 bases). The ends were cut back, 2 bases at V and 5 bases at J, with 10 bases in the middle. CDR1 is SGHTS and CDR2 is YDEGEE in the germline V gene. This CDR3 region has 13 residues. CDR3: CASSFGGMETQYF. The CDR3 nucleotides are TGTGCCAGCAGCTTCGGCGGGATGGAGACCCAGTACTTC.

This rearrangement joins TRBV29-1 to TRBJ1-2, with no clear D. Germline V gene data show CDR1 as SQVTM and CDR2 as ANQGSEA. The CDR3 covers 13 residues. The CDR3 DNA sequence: TGCAGTACCGAAGAGTCCCATAACTATGGCTACACCTTC. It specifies CSTEESHNYGYTF. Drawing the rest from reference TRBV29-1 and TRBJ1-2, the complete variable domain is SAVISQKPSRDICQRGTSLTIQCQVDSQVTMMFWYRQQPGQSLTLIATANQGSEATYESGFVIDKFPISRPNLTFSTLTVSNMSPEDSSIYLCSTEESHNYGYTFGSGTRLTVV.

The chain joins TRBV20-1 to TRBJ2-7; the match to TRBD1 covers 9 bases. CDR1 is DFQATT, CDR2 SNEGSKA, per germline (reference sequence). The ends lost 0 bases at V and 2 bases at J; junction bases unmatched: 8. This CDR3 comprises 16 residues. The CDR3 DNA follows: TGCAGTGCTAGAGATATCTCGACAGGGGGAACCTACGAGCAGTACTTC. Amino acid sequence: CSARDISTGGTYEQYF.

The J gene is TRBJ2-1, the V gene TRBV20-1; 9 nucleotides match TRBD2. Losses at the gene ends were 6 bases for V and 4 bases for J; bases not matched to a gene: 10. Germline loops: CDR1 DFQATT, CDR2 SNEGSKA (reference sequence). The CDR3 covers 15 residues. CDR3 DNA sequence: TGCAGTGCCCATGGACTAGCGAGAATATACAATGAGCAGTTCTTC. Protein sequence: CSAHGLARIYNEQFF.

The CDR3 reads CASSAGTGGYSNQPQHF. CDR3 sequence (DNA): TGTGCCAGCAGTGCCGGGACAGGGGGCTATAGCAATCAGCCCCAGCATTTT. The chain carries TRBV12-3 or TRBV12-4 and TRBJ1-5; 12 nucleotides agree with TRBD1. The ends lost 5 bases at V and 0 bases at J; junction bases unmatched: 5. This CDR3 has 17 residues.

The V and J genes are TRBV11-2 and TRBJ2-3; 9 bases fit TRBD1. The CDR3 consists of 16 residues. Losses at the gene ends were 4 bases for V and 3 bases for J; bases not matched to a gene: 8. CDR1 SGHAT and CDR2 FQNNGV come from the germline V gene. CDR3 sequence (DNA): TGTGCCAGCAGCTCAGGGACAGGGTTGTCGACAGATACGCAGTATTTT. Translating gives CASSSGTGLSTDTQYF. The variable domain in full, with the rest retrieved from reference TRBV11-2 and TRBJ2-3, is EAGVAQSPRYKIIEKRQSVAFWCNPISGHATLYWYQQILGQGPKLLIQFQNNGVVDDSQLPKDRFSAERLKGVDSTLKIQPAKLEDSAVYLCASSSGTGLSTDTQYFGPGTRLTVL.

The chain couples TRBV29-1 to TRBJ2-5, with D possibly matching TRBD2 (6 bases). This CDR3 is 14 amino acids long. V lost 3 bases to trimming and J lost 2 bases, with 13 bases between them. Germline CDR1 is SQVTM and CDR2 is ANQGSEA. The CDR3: CSVEWPSAQETQYF. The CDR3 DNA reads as TGCAGCGTTGAGTGGCCTAGCGCACAAGAGACCCAGTACTTC.

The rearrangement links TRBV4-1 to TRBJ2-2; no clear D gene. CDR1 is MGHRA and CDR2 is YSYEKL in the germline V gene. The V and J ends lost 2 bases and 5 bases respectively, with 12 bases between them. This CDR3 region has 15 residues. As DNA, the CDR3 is TGCGCCAGCAGCCAAAGTCTAACCTTAACCGGGGAGCTGTTTTTT. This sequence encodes CASSQSLTLTGELFF.

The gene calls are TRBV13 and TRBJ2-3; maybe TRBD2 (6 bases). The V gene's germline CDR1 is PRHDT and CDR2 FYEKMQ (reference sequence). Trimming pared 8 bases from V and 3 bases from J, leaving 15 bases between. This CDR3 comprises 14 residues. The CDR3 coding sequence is TGTGCCAGCGGTTTCGGGAGTGGAACAGATACGCAGTATTTT. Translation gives CASGFGSGTDTQYF.